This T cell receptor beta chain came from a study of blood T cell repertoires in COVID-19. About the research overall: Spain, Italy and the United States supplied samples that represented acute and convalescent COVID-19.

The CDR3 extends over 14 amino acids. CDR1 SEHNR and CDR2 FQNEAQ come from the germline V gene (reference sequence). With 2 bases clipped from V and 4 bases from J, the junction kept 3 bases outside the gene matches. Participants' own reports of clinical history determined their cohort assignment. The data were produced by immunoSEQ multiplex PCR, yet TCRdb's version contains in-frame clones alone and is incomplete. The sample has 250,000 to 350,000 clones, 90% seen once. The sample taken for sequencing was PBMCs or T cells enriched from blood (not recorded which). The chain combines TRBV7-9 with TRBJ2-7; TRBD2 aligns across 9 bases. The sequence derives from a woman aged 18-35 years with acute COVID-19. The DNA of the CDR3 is TGTGCCAGCAGCTTACTAGCGGGGACTTACGAGCAGTACTTC. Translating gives CASSLLAGTYEQYF. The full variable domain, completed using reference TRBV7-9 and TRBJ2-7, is DTGVSQNPRHKITKRGQNVTFRCDPISEHNRLYWYRQTLGQGPEFLTYFQNEAQLEKSRLLSDRFSAERPKGSFSTLEIQRTEQGDSAMYLCASSLLAGTYEQYFGPGTRLTVT.